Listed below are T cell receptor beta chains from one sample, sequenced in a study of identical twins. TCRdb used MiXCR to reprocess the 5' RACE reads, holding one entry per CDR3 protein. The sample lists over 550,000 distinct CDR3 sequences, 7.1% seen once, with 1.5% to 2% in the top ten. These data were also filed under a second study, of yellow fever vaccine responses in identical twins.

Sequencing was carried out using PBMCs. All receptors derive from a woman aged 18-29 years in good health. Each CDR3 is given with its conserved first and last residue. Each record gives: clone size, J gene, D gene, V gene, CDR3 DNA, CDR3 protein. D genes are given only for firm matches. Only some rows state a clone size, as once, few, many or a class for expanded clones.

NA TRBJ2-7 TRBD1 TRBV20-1 TGCAGTGCTACCCAGGGGGCGAGGGAGCAGTACTTC CSATQGAREQYF
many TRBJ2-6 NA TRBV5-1 TGCGCCAGCAGCTTGGGCCCGAGCTCTGGGGCCAACGTCCTGACTTTC CASSLGPSSGANVLTF
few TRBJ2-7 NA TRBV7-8 TGTGCCAGCAGCCCCAGGGAACGGGACCAGCAGTACTTC CASSPRERDQQYF
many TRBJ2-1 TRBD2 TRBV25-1 TGTGCCAGCAGTGATTCCGGCGGGGGGGCGTCCTACAATGAGCAGTTCTTC CASSDSGGGASYNEQFF
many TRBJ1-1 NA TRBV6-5 TGTGCCAGCAGTTACTCGCTTCACCTGGGGGCTGAAGCTTTCTTT CASSYSLHLGAEAFF
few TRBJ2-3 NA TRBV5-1 TGCGCCAGCAATAAGTTCCCGGCAGACACAGATACGCAGTATTTT CASNKFPADTDTQYF
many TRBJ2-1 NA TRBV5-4 TGTGCCAGCAGCCGTGGGGGACCTTCCTACAATGAGCAGTTCTTC CASSRGGPSYNEQFF
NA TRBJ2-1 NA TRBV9 TGTGCCAGCAGCCCCCAACCGGGACCAAACAATGAGCAGTTCTTC CASSPQPGPNNEQFF
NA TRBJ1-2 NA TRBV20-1 TGCAGTGCCGAGCCGGCGGGGAGGTACGGCTACACCTTC CSAEPAGRYGYTF
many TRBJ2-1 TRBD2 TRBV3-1 TGTGCCAGCAGCCTCGGGACTAGCGGGTTTAATGAGCAGTTCTTC CASSLGTSGFNEQFF
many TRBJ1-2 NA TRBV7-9 TGTGCCAGCAGCTCCGAGGGCTACACCTTC CASSSEGYTF
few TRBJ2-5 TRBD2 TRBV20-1 TGCAGTGCTCCCCCCCCCAGCGGGGTTTTGCGGGAGACCCAGTACTTC CSAPPPSGVLRETQYF
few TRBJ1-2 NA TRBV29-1 TGCAGCGCCTGGGACACTCAAAACTATGGCTACACCTTC CSAWDTQNYGYTF
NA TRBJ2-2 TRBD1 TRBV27 TGTGCCAGCAGACATCAAATCGGGACAGGGGTGACCGGGGAGCTGTTTTTT CASRHQIGTGVTGELFF
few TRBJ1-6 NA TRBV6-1 TGTGCCAGCAGTCTTCGGGTCAAACCAAATTCACCCCTCCACTTT CASSLRVKPNSPLHF
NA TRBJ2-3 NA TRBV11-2 TGTGCCAGCAGCTCCCTCGAGCCCACAGATACGCAGTATTTT CASSSLEPTDTQYF
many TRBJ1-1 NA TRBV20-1 TGCAGTGCCGGGACGGGCACTGAAGCTTTCTTT CSAGTGTEAFF
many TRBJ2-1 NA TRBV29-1 TGCAGCGTTGAGGGCGGACAAGAGCAATACAATGAGCAGTTCTTC CSVEGGQEQYNEQFF
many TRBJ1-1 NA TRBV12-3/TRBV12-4 TGTGCCAGCAGTTTAGCGCAGGGATTGGGAGCTTTCTTT CASSLAQGLGAFF
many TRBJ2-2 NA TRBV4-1 TGCGCCAGCAGCCAACTCAGGGTTTCCGGGGAGCTGTTTTTT CASSQLRVSGELFF
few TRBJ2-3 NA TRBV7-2 TGTGCCAGCAGCTGGAAAGACAGGACCACAGATACGCAGTATTTT CASSWKDRTTDTQYF
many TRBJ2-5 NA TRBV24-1 TGTGCCACCAGTGATCTACAGTTCGGCAGGGAGACCCAGTACTTC CATSDLQFGRETQYF
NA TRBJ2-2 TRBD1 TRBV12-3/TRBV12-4 TGTGCCACCACTAAAACGGTGTGGGACAGGGGGCGGACCGGGGAGCTGTTTTTT CATTKTVWDRGRTGELFF
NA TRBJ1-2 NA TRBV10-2 TGCGCCAGCAGTGAGGACAGCGAGGGCGGCTACACCTTC CASSEDSEGGYTF
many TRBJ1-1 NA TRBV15 TGTGCCACCAGCAGGGACAGCCCGCTGGCTCATGAGGACACTGAAGCTTTCTTT CATSRDSPLAHEDTEAFF
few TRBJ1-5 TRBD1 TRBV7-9 TGTGCCAGCAGCACCTCGTCTGACAGGGGCAATCAGCCCCAGCATTTT CASSTSSDRGNQPQHF
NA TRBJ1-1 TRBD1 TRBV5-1 TGCGCCAGCAGCCGGACAGGGTTGACTGAAGCTTTCTTT CASSRTGLTEAFF
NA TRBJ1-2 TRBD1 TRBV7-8 TGTGCCAGCAGCCCCACTTTACAGGGGGTAGGTTTCTATGGCTACACCTTC CASSPTLQGVGFYGYTF
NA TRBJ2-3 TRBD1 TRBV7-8 TGTGCCAGCTCAACTTTCGACAGGGGTTTCACAGATACGCAGTATTTT CASSTFDRGFTDTQYF
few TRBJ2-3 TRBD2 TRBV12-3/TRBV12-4 TGTGCCAGCAGTTTATCTAGCGGGAGGCCAGATACGCAGTATTTT CASSLSSGRPDTQYF
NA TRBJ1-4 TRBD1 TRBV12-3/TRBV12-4 TGTGCCAGCAGTTTAGTCGGTCAGGGGGGCGAAAAACTGTTTTTT CASSLVGQGGEKLFF
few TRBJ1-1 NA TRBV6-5 TGTGCCAGCAGTTATCCTGACCCGGGGGCGAGCACTGAAGCTTTCTTT CASSYPDPGASTEAFF
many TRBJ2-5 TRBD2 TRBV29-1 TGCAGCGTTCGGACTAGCATTGGGGAGACCCAGTACTTC CSVRTSIGETQYF
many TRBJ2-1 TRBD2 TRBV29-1 TGCAGCGTTCGTCTAGCGGGGCTTGAGCAGTTCTTC CSVRLAGLEQFF
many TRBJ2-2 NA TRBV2 TGTGCCACCGGCCGGACTCCGAACACCGGGGAGCTGTTTTTT CATGRTPNTGELFF
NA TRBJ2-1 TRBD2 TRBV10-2 TGCGCCAGCAGTGAGTCTAGCGGGGGGGCCTGGGCCTACAATGAGCAGTTCTTC CASSESSGGAWAYNEQFF
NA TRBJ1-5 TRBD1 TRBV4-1 TGCGCCAGCAGCCAAGGGACAGGGTTCGATCAGCCCCAGCATTTT CASSQGTGFDQPQHF
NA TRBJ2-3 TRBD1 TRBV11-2 TGTGCCAGCAGCTTACCCAAACCGGGACAGCTTTTTTTCACAGATACGCAGTATTTT CASSLPKPGQLFFTDTQYF
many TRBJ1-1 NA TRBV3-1 TGTGCCAGCAGCCAAGCCTCTACAGGGAAGGCTTTCTTT CASSQASTGKAFF
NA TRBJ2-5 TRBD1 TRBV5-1 TGCGCCAGCAGCCCGGACAGGGGGCGAAGTCAAGAGACCCAGTACTTC CASSPDRGRSQETQYF
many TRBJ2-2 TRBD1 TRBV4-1 TGCGCCAGTGCGGGACAGGGCACCGGGGAGCTGTTTTTT CASAGQGTGELFF
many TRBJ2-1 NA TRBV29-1 TGCAGCGTTGGCCTCCCCCCGGACAACCGAAATGAGCAGTTCTTC CSVGLPPDNRNEQFF
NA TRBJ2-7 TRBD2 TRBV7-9 TGTGCCAGCAACCAGCGCGGGGGTGTGGACTTAAGCGAGCAGTACTTC CASNQRGGVDLSEQYF
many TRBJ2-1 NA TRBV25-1 TGTGCCAGCAGTGGACCCCTTAGCGCTTACCGTTACAATGAGCAGTTCTTC CASSGPLSAYRYNEQFF
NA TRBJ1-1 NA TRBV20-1 TGCAGTGGGGGGACGGAAGCTTTCTTT CSGGTEAFF
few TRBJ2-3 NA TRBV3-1 TGTGCCAGCAGCCATACAGGAGCTAGCACAGATACGCAGTATTTT CASSHTGASTDTQYF
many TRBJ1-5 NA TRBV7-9 TGTGCCAGCAGCCGCAGTGACAGGAATCAGCCCCAGCATTTT CASSRSDRNQPQHF
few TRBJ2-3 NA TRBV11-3 TGTGCCAGCAGCTTAGGGGACAAGAACACAGATACGCAGTATTTT CASSLGDKNTDTQYF
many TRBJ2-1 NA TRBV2 TGTGCCAGCAGTGAGGACACCGTTGGTGATGAGCAGTTCTTC CASSEDTVGDEQFF
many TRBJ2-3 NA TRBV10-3 TGTGCCATCAGTGAGTCACGGACTACCACAGATACGCAGTATTTT CAISESRTTTDTQYF
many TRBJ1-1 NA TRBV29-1 TGCAGCGTTGAGAGGGAGATCACTGAAGCTTTCTTT CSVEREITEAFF